These T cell receptor beta chains were read from a single sample in a study of naive and memory T cell subsets. A single record per CDR3 protein comes from TCRdb applying MiXCR to the UMI-ligation and nested PCR reads. The repertoire holds roughly 97,000 distinct CDR3 sequences, with about 15% as singletons. Sequenced material: naive CD8+ T cells from blood. Source of these receptors: a human donor in good health. The CDR3 runs from the conserved cysteine through the conserved F or W. The order of the fields is CDR3 length, J gene, D gene, V gene, clone size, CDR3 protein, CDR3 DNA. The D gene is left open where the match is weak. Some rows have no size entry. The others give once, few or many, or a class for an expanded clone.

len: 15; j_gene: TRBJ1-2; d_gene: NA; v_gene: TRBV19; abundance: many; CDR3aa: CASSIGFGRSYGYTF; CDR3nt: TGTGCCAGTAGTATCGGTTTCGGGCGCTCCTATGGCTACACCTTC
len: 21; j_gene: TRBJ2-4; d_gene: TRBD2; v_gene: TRBV20-1; abundance: many; CDR3aa: CSARAYGYSGDGATSKNIQYF; CDR3nt: TGCAGTGCTAGAGCATATGGATATAGCGGGGATGGCGCCACCTCCAAAAACATTCAGTACTTC
len: 14; j_gene: TRBJ2-5; d_gene: TRBD1; v_gene: TRBV12-3/TRBV12-4; abundance: few; CDR3aa: CASSQSDRGETQYF; CDR3nt: TGTGCCAGCAGTCAATCCGACAGGGGAGAGACCCAGTACTTC
len: 16; j_gene: TRBJ2-7; d_gene: TRBD1; v_gene: TRBV6-1; abundance: many; CDR3aa: CASSEVAWDRVNEQYF; CDR3nt: TGTGCCAGCAGTGAAGTGGCGTGGGACAGGGTTAACGAGCAGTACTTC
len: 12; j_gene: TRBJ1-1; d_gene: NA; v_gene: TRBV7-9; abundance: few; CDR3aa: CASSLGPREAFF; CDR3nt: TGTGCCAGCAGCTTAGGGCCAAGGGAAGCTTTCTTT
len: 15; j_gene: TRBJ2-7; d_gene: NA; v_gene: TRBV7-9; abundance: NA; CDR3aa: CASSTSGDPYYEQYF; CDR3nt: TGTGCCAGCAGTACGTCAGGAGATCCGTACTACGAGCAGTACTTC
len: 12; j_gene: TRBJ2-5; d_gene: TRBD1; v_gene: TRBV29-1; abundance: many; CDR3aa: CSARTGQETQYF; CDR3nt: TGCAGCGCCCGGACAGGCCAAGAGACCCAGTACTTC
len: 15; j_gene: TRBJ2-7; d_gene: TRBD2; v_gene: TRBV7-9; abundance: NA; CDR3aa: CASTPRGRGGYEQYF; CDR3nt: TGTGCCAGCACCCCTCGGGGGCGGGGGGGCTACGAGCAGTACTTC
len: 13; j_gene: TRBJ1-2; d_gene: NA; v_gene: TRBV20-1; abundance: NA; CDR3aa: CSARDLDSYGYTF; CDR3nt: TGCAGTGCTAGAGATCTCGATTCCTATGGCTACACCTTC
len: 12; j_gene: TRBJ2-3; d_gene: NA; v_gene: TRBV12-3/TRBV12-4; abundance: NA; CDR3aa: CASATGIDTQYF; CDR3nt: TGTGCCAGCGCCACAGGGATAGATACGCAGTATTTT
len: 14; j_gene: TRBJ2-3; d_gene: NA; v_gene: TRBV5-1; abundance: NA; CDR3aa: CASSLAGFADTQYF; CDR3nt: TGCGCCAGCAGCTTGGCAGGGTTCGCAGATACGCAGTATTTT
len: 16; j_gene: TRBJ2-3; d_gene: TRBD2; v_gene: TRBV4-3; abundance: many; CDR3aa: CASSQDISGRTDTQYF; CDR3nt: TGCGCCAGCAGCCAAGACATTAGCGGGAGAACAGATACGCAGTATTTT
len: 14; j_gene: TRBJ2-1; d_gene: NA; v_gene: TRBV14; abundance: NA; CDR3aa: CASSQEVREGEQFF; CDR3nt: TGTGCCAGCAGCCAAGAAGTCCGGGAAGGTGAGCAGTTCTTC
len: 19; j_gene: TRBJ2-1; d_gene: NA; v_gene: TRBV19; abundance: NA; CDR3aa: CASTLGGRQVAGSYNEQFF; CDR3nt: TGTGCCAGTACCCTAGGCGGGCGTCAGGTGGCAGGTTCCTACAATGAGCAGTTCTTC
len: 12; j_gene: TRBJ2-1; d_gene: NA; v_gene: TRBV5-1; abundance: many; CDR3aa: CASSLLLNEQFF; CDR3nt: TGCGCCAGCAGCTTGCTTCTCAATGAGCAGTTCTTC
len: 16; j_gene: TRBJ2-1; d_gene: NA; v_gene: TRBV15; abundance: NA; CDR3aa: CATSPFRDLSYNEQFF; CDR3nt: TGTGCCACCAGCCCTTTCAGGGATCTCTCCTACAATGAGCAGTTCTTC
len: 15; j_gene: TRBJ2-7; d_gene: TRBD1; v_gene: TRBV12-3/TRBV12-4; abundance: once; CDR3aa: CASSDTGARSYEQYF; CDR3nt: TGTGCCAGCAGCGACACAGGGGCCCGCTCCTACGAGCAGTACTTC
len: 11; j_gene: TRBJ2-1; d_gene: NA; v_gene: TRBV20-1; abundance: NA; CDR3aa: CKGLAGNEQFF; CDR3nt: TGCAAAGGCCTAGCAGGGAATGAGCAGTTCTTC
len: 13; j_gene: TRBJ2-1; d_gene: TRBD2; v_gene: TRBV29-1; abundance: many; CDR3aa: CSVDPAGGNEQFF; CDR3nt: TGCAGCGTTGACCCTGCGGGAGGGAATGAGCAGTTCTTC
len: 17; j_gene: TRBJ2-5; d_gene: NA; v_gene: TRBV28; abundance: NA; CDR3aa: CASSLRIPRTERETQYF; CDR3nt: TGTGCCAGCAGTCTACGGATTCCAAGGACGGAGAGGGAGACCCAGTACTTC
len: 15; j_gene: TRBJ2-5; d_gene: NA; v_gene: TRBV12-3/TRBV12-4; abundance: many; CDR3aa: CASSFGPTLQETQYF; CDR3nt: TGTGCCAGCAGTTTCGGCCCTACCTTGCAAGAGACCCAGTACTTC
len: 15; j_gene: TRBJ2-3; d_gene: TRBD2; v_gene: TRBV12-3/TRBV12-4; abundance: NA; CDR3aa: CASSLALAGLDTQYF; CDR3nt: TGTGCCAGCAGTTTGGCCCTAGCGGGATTGGATACGCAGTATTTT
len: 14; j_gene: TRBJ2-7; d_gene: TRBD1; v_gene: TRBV28; abundance: NA; CDR3aa: CASSTGTGMYEQYF; CDR3nt: TGTGCCAGCTCCACCGGGACAGGGATGTACGAGCAGTACTTC
len: 13; j_gene: TRBJ2-2; d_gene: NA; v_gene: TRBV29-1; abundance: few; CDR3aa: CSAAGGDTGELFF; CDR3nt: TGCAGCGCCGCAGGGGGGGACACCGGGGAGCTGTTTTTT
len: 15; j_gene: TRBJ2-7; d_gene: TRBD2; v_gene: TRBV7-9; abundance: NA; CDR3aa: CASDMVGGNSYEQYF; CDR3nt: TGTGCCAGCGACATGGTGGGGGGGAACTCCTACGAGCAGTACTTC
len: 17; j_gene: TRBJ2-1; d_gene: TRBD2; v_gene: TRBV19; abundance: many; CDR3aa: CASSIYPSGRFYNEQFF; CDR3nt: TGTGCCAGTAGTATTTATCCTAGCGGGAGGTTCTACAATGAGCAGTTCTTC
len: 16; j_gene: TRBJ2-3; d_gene: TRBD1; v_gene: TRBV7-8; abundance: few; CDR3aa: CASSKVDRASTDTQYF; CDR3nt: TGTGCCAGCAGCAAGGTAGACAGGGCGAGCACAGATACGCAGTATTTT
len: 15; j_gene: TRBJ1-2; d_gene: TRBD1; v_gene: TRBV5-1; abundance: NA; CDR3aa: CATGQGSDAIDGYTF; CDR3nt: TGCGCCACTGGACAGGGAAGTGATGCAATTGATGGCTACACCTTC
len: 19; j_gene: TRBJ1-2; d_gene: NA; v_gene: TRBV11-2; abundance: many; CDR3aa: CASSFFPQLNTTSHYGYTF; CDR3nt: TGTGCCAGCAGCTTTTTCCCTCAGCTGAACACAACCTCCCACTATGGCTACACCTTC
len: 15; j_gene: TRBJ2-5; d_gene: TRBD1; v_gene: TRBV6-5; abundance: few; CDR3aa: CASSYSTGLRETQYF; CDR3nt: TGTGCCAGCAGTTACTCGACAGGGTTAAGAGAGACCCAGTACTTC
len: 15; j_gene: TRBJ2-1; d_gene: NA; v_gene: TRBV7-8; abundance: NA; CDR3aa: CASSLGPGSYNEQFF; CDR3nt: TGTGCCAGCAGCTTAGGTCCAGGGTCCTACAATGAGCAGTTCTTC
len: 19; j_gene: TRBJ1-5; d_gene: TRBD1; v_gene: TRBV2; abundance: NA; CDR3aa: CASSDPAGTGGLSNQPQHF; CDR3nt: TGTGCCAGCAGTGATCCAGCCGGGACAGGGGGGTTAAGCAATCAGCCCCAGCATTTT
len: 15; j_gene: TRBJ2-1; d_gene: NA; v_gene: TRBV11-3; abundance: NA; CDR3aa: CASTMSLGRINEQFF; CDR3nt: TGTGCCAGCACCATGTCTTTGGGGAGGATCAATGAGCAGTTCTTC
len: 14; j_gene: TRBJ2-5; d_gene: NA; v_gene: TRBV4-3; abundance: NA; CDR3aa: CASSQGQSQETQYF; CDR3nt: TGCGCCAGCAGCCAAGGACAGAGCCAAGAGACCCAGTACTTC
len: 14; j_gene: TRBJ2-5; d_gene: NA; v_gene: TRBV29-1; abundance: NA; CDR3aa: CSVGVRLGQETQYF; CDR3nt: TGCAGCGTTGGAGTCCGACTAGGCCAAGAGACCCAGTACTTC
len: 17; j_gene: TRBJ2-7; d_gene: TRBD2; v_gene: TRBV13; abundance: few; CDR3aa: CASSLAPRGAGEYEQYF; CDR3nt: TGTGCCAGCAGCTTAGCCCCGAGGGGCGCGGGGGAGTACGAGCAGTACTTC
len: 14; j_gene: TRBJ1-2; d_gene: NA; v_gene: TRBV6-2/TRBV6-3; abundance: NA; CDR3aa: CASRDVRIDYGYTF; CDR3nt: TGTGCCAGCAGGGACGTACGGATCGACTATGGCTACACCTTC
len: 13; j_gene: TRBJ1-5; d_gene: NA; v_gene: TRBV12-5; abundance: NA; CDR3aa: CASGLIVGQPQHF; CDR3nt: TGTGCTAGTGGTTTGATTGTGGGCCAGCCCCAGCATTTT
len: 16; j_gene: TRBJ2-3; d_gene: TRBD2; v_gene: TRBV12-3/TRBV12-4; abundance: NA; CDR3aa: CASSLAGGIGTDTQYF; CDR3nt: TGTGCCAGCAGTTTAGCGGGAGGGATCGGCACAGATACGCAGTATTTT
len: 13; j_gene: TRBJ2-4; d_gene: NA; v_gene: TRBV29-1; abundance: few; CDR3aa: CSALRGDKNIQYF; CDR3nt: TGCAGCGCCCTCCGGGGCGATAAAAACATTCAGTACTTC
len: 14; j_gene: TRBJ2-2; d_gene: NA; v_gene: TRBV27; abundance: many; CDR3aa: CASSRLANTGELFF; CDR3nt: TGTGCCAGCAGTCGTTTAGCGAACACCGGGGAGCTGTTTTTT
len: 11; j_gene: TRBJ2-1; d_gene: NA; v_gene: TRBV9; abundance: many; CDR3aa: CASSGHNEQFF; CDR3nt: TGTGCCAGCAGCGGACACAATGAGCAGTTCTTC
len: 18; j_gene: TRBJ1-1; d_gene: NA; v_gene: TRBV20-1; abundance: few; CDR3aa: CSARFFPPMWAWNTEAFF; CDR3nt: TGCAGTGCTAGATTCTTCCCTCCAATGTGGGCCTGGAACACTGAAGCTTTCTTT
len: 12; j_gene: TRBJ2-6; d_gene: NA; v_gene: TRBV10-3; abundance: many; CDR3aa: CAISGADSVLTF; CDR3nt: TGTGCCATCAGTGGGGCCGACTCCGTCCTGACTTTC
len: 16; j_gene: TRBJ2-7; d_gene: NA; v_gene: TRBV10-3; abundance: NA; CDR3aa: CAANSGKRSTAYEQYF; CDR3nt: TGTGCCGCCAATTCTGGGAAGCGGAGCACAGCCTACGAGCAGTACTTC
len: 16; j_gene: TRBJ2-7; d_gene: TRBD1; v_gene: TRBV4-3; abundance: NA; CDR3aa: CASSQDRDSSTYEQYF; CDR3nt: TGCGCCAGCAGCCAAGATCGGGACAGTTCCACCTACGAGCAGTACTTC
len: 16; j_gene: TRBJ2-2; d_gene: TRBD2; v_gene: TRBV3-1; abundance: NA; CDR3aa: CASSYLAGEGTGELFF; CDR3nt: TGTGCCAGCAGCTACCTAGCGGGAGAGGGGACCGGGGAGCTGTTTTTT
len: 17; j_gene: TRBJ2-3; d_gene: TRBD2; v_gene: TRBV25-1; abundance: NA; CDR3aa: CASRRERGDTCSDTQYF; CDR3nt: TGTGCCAGCAGGCGCGAACGGGGGGATACCTGTTCAGATACGCAGTATTTT
len: 16; j_gene: TRBJ1-6; d_gene: TRBD1; v_gene: TRBV19; abundance: few; CDR3aa: CASSPTGGGYNSPLHF; CDR3nt: TGTGCCAGTAGTCCGACAGGGGGCGGATATAATTCACCCCTCCACTTT
len: 12; j_gene: TRBJ2-1; d_gene: NA; v_gene: TRBV29-1; abundance: few; CDR3aa: CSVGRSYNEQFF; CDR3nt: TGCAGCGTTGGTAGGTCCTACAATGAGCAGTTCTTC
len: 14; j_gene: TRBJ1-2; d_gene: NA; v_gene: TRBV28; abundance: NA; CDR3aa: CASSFPDSSYGYTF; CDR3nt: TGTGCCAGCAGTTTCCCGGACAGCAGTTATGGCTACACCTTC
len: 11; j_gene: TRBJ2-1; d_gene: TRBD1; v_gene: TRBV5-1; abundance: many; CDR3aa: CASSLGDRRFF; CDR3nt: TGCGCCAGCAGCTTGGGGGACAGGCGGTTCTTC
len: 11; j_gene: TRBJ2-7; d_gene: NA; v_gene: TRBV14; abundance: NA; CDR3aa: CASSPGHQQYF; CDR3nt: TGTGCCAGCAGCCCCGGACACCAGCAGTACTTC
len: 15; j_gene: TRBJ2-7; d_gene: TRBD1; v_gene: TRBV4-3; abundance: NA; CDR3aa: CASSQEGQGSYEQYF; CDR3nt: TGCGCCAGCAGCCAAGAGGGACAGGGCTCCTACGAGCAGTACTTC
len: 19; j_gene: TRBJ2-1; d_gene: NA; v_gene: TRBV7-2; abundance: NA; CDR3aa: CASSLPEEDIPSSYNEQFF; CDR3nt: TGTGCCAGCAGCTTACCGGAAGAGGACATCCCGAGCTCCTACAATGAGCAGTTCTTC
len: 11; j_gene: TRBJ2-1; d_gene: NA; v_gene: TRBV5-1; abundance: few; CDR3aa: CASSLGGRQFF; CDR3nt: TGCGCCAGCAGCTTGGGGGGGAGGCAGTTCTTC
len: 14; j_gene: TRBJ2-7; d_gene: TRBD1; v_gene: TRBV5-4; abundance: NA; CDR3aa: CASSFAGTGSEQYF; CDR3nt: TGTGCCAGCAGCTTTGCAGGGACAGGCAGCGAGCAGTACTTC
len: 13; j_gene: TRBJ2-5; d_gene: NA; v_gene: TRBV24-1; abundance: many; CDR3aa: CATRAPGQETQYF; CDR3nt: TGTGCCACCAGGGCGCCCGGCCAAGAGACCCAGTACTTC
len: 15; j_gene: TRBJ2-5; d_gene: NA; v_gene: TRBV13; abundance: few; CDR3aa: CASSLGVTNQETQYF; CDR3nt: TGTGCCAGCAGCCTAGGGGTTACTAACCAAGAGACCCAGTACTTC
len: 14; j_gene: TRBJ1-4; d_gene: NA; v_gene: TRBV3-2; abundance: few; CDR3aa: CASSPERDRERLFF; CDR3nt: TGTGCCAGCAGCCCAGAAAGGGACAGGGAAAGACTGTTTTTT